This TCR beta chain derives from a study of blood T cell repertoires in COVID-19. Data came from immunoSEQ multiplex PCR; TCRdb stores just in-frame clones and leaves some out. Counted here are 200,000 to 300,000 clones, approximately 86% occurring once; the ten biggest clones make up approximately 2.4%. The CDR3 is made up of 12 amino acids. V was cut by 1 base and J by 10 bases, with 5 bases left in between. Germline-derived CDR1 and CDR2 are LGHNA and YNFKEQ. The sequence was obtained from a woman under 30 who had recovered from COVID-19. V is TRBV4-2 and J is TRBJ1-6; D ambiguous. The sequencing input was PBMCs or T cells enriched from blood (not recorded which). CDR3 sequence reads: CASSQVESPLHF. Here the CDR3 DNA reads TGTGCCAGCAGCCAAGTCGAGTCACCCCTCCACTTT.